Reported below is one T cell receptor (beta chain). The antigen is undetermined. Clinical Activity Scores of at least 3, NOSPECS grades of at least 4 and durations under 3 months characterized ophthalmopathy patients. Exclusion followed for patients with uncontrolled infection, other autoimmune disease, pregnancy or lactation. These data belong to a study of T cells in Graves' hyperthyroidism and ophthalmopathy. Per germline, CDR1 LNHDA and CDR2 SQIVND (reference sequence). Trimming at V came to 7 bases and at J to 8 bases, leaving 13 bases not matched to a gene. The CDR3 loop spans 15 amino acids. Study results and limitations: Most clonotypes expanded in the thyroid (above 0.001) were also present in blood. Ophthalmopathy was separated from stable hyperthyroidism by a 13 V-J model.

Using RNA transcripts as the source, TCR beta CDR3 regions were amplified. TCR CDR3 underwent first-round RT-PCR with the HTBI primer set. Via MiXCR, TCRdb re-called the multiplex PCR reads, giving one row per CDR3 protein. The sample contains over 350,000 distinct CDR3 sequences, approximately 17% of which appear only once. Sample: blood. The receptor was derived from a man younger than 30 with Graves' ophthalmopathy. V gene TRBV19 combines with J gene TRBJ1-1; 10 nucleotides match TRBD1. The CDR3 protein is CASKADRGVSTEAFF. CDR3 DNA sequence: TGTGCCAGTAAGGCGGACAGGGGGGTTTCGACGGAAGCTTTCTTT.